This T cell receptor (beta chain) was captured by sequencing in a study of blood T cells in healthy people across ages. On this clonotype: Antigen specificity is unknown.

The junction had 6 bases not matched to a gene; V was cut back by 2 bases and J by 5 bases. This CDR3 is built from 15 residues. Per germline, CDR1 KGHDR and CDR2 SFDVKD. Every participating donor contributed about 10 milliliters of peripheral blood through a draw. Together with a sample-barcoded 5' primer, a J-beta primer mix was included in a second PCR lasting about 7 to 12 cycles. TCRdb re-called the 5' RACE reads through MiXCR, storing one row per CDR3 protein. This table holds 1.8 million or so distinct CDR3 sequences, about two fifths found once. Points from the study as a whole: Because donor CMV status was unknown, expanded clonotype changes were possibly confounded. Roughly linearly, TCR beta diversity per million T cells fell as age increased.

The sequence was collected from a human donor in good health. The sample was blood. The V call is TRBV24-1, the J call TRBJ2-7; 9 bases map to TRBD1. CDR3 bases: TGTGCCACCAGTGATTCAGGGACAGGGATCAACGAGCAGTACTTC. Its translation: CATSDSGTGINEQYF.